This entry lists 10 T cell receptor beta chains sequenced from one sample in a study of blood T cell repertoires in COVID-19. Here immunoSEQ multiplex PCR was the method, and the copy in TCRdb shows in-frame clones only, minus some. The table records some 220,000 clones, 80% to 90% of them present only once. The sample comprised peripheral blood. These receptors were obtained from an older woman who had recovered from COVID-19.

V is TRBV5-3 and J is TRBJ1-1; D perhaps matches TRBD1 (6 bases). TRBV5-3 is designated an ORF whose function remains uncertain. Trimming left V 0 bases short and J 1 base short, with 13 bases between. The CDR3 extends over 16 amino acids. Here the CDR3 DNA reads TGTGCCAGAAGCTTGGACTTCGTCAGGGGGAACACTGAAGCTTTCTTT. Translating it yields CARSLDFVRGNTEAFF.

The chain joins TRBV10-3 to TRBJ2-1; maybe TRBD2 (5 bases). The CDR3 length is 17 residues. Germline V lookup: CDR1 ENHRY, CDR2 SYGVKD. V lost 2 bases and J lost 5, with 19 bases in between. This chain's CDR3 is CAISEKTGLGPDNEQFF. The CDR3 DNA is TGTGCCATCAGTGAGAAAACTGGACTGGGTCCTGACAATGAGCAGTTCTTC.

J is TRBJ2-6 and V is TRBV7-8; 7 nucleotides agree with TRBD2. V shed 5 bases and J 0 bases; nucleotides not matched to a gene: 10. The CDR3 runs 18 residues. CDR1 is SGHVS and CDR2 is FQNEAQ in the germline V gene. The CDR3 DNA reads as TGTGCCAGCAGCCGGCGGCTAGCGGCGAACTCTGGGGCCAACGTCCTGACTTTC. Amino acid sequence: CASSRRLAANSGANVLTF.

The chain is built from TRBV2 and TRBJ1-2, with 8 bases lining up with TRBD1. Germline V CDR1 and CDR2: SNHLY, FYNNEI. The CDR3 contains 14 residues. The J segment lost 7 bases and the V segment lost 7 bases, leaving 11 bases of the junction unmatched. Here the CDR3 reads CASTMDRAPGGYTF. The CDR3 DNA reads TGTGCCAGCACCATGGACAGGGCCCCTGGTGGCTACACCTTC.

The table lists this clone with a count of one. This chain joins TRBV30 and TRBJ2-2; D is unresolved. V was trimmed by 4 bases and J by 4 bases, leaving 10 bases between them. This CDR3 spans 13 amino acids. Germline loops: CDR1 GTSNPN, CDR2 SVGIG (reference sequence). In DNA form, the CDR3 reads TGTGCCTGGAATCAGGTCTTCACCGGGGAGCTGTTTTTT. It specifies CAWNQVFTGELFF.

The chain links TRBV30 to TRBJ2-3, with 11 bases lining up with TRBD2. The CDR3 covers 16 residues. With V trimmed by 1 base and J by 3 bases, 6 bases remained unmatched. Looked up from germline, CDR1 is GTSNPN and CDR2 is SVGIG (reference sequence). In DNA, the CDR3 is TGTGCCTGGAGTGGTCCTAGCGGGGGGAGTACAGATACGCAGTATTTT. Residues: CAWSGPSGGSTDTQYF.

This chain joins TRBV19 and TRBJ1-6; 7 bases are shared with TRBD1. Per the germline V gene, CDR1 is LNHDA and CDR2 is SQIVND (reference sequence). Unmatched junction bases numbered 5, after V lost 6 bases and J lost 9 bases. This CDR3 contains 13 residues. CDR3: CASRDRRGSPLHF. Here the CDR3 DNA reads TGTGCCAGTAGGGACAGGCGCGGTTCACCCCTCCACTTT. The whole variable domain, filled in from reference TRBV19 and TRBJ1-6, reads DGGITQSPKYLFRKEGQNVTLSCEQNLNHDAMYWYRQDPGQGLRLIYYSQIVNDFQKGDIAEGYSVSREKKESFPLTVTSAQKNPTAFYLCASRDRRGSPLHFGNGTRLTVT.

This sequence joins TRBV6-2 or TRBV6-3 and TRBJ1-2, with D possibly TRBD1 on 6 matching bases. V gave up 4 bases and J gave up 2 bases, with 20 bases separating them. Germline lookup yields CDR1 MNHEY and CDR2 SVGEGT. The CDR3 has 17 amino acids. The chain's CDR3 is CASSSLTGLASNYGYTF. The DNA of the CDR3 is TGTGCCAGCAGTTCGTTGACAGGCCTGGCCTCGAACTATGGCTACACCTTC.

The gene calls are TRBV12-3 or TRBV12-4 and TRBJ2-7; maybe TRBD2 (5 bases). The CDR3 is 13 amino acids. Trimming cost V 5 bases and J 5 bases, with 13 bases left between them. The CDR3: CASSPRRRHEQYF. As DNA, the CDR3 is TGTGCCAGCAGTCCTCGGAGGAGGCACGAGCAGTACTTC.

This clone is a singleton in its sample. The J gene is TRBJ2-7, the V gene TRBV5-6, with a weak D call TRBD2 (6 bases). V was shortened by 5 bases and J by 3 bases, with 9 bases between the two germline ends. This CDR3 spans 12 amino acids. Germline V gives CDR1 SGHDT, CDR2 YYEEEE. The CDR3 loop is CASSSGGYEQYF. The CDR3 nucleotides are TGTGCCAGCAGTTCCGGGGGCTACGAGCAGTACTTC.